Below are 8 T cell receptor beta chains sequenced from a single sample in a study of identical twins. TCRdb reprocessed the 5' RACE reads with MiXCR, giving one entry per CDR3 protein. The table shows around 570,000 distinct CDR3 sequences, with 9.6% occurring only once. Separately, the same data were catalogued under a study of yellow fever vaccine responses in identical twins.

Sequenced material: PBMCs. These receptors were obtained from a woman under 30 in good health.

This clonotype was counted between two and nine times. J is TRBJ2-7 and V is TRBV6-2 or TRBV6-3; no firm D call. The CDR3 is 16 residues long. V gave up 0 bases and J gave up 2 bases, with 14 bases separating them. Germline-derived CDR1 and CDR2 are MNHEY and SVGEGT. CDR3: CASSYSGVPAAYEQYF. The CDR3 DNA reads as TGTGCCAGCAGTTACTCCGGAGTTCCTGCTGCCTACGAGCAGTACTTC.

This sequence joins TRBV27 and TRBJ2-1; 8 nucleotides match TRBD1. Trimming at V came to 5 bases and at J to 6 bases, leaving 6 bases not matched to a gene. CDR3 length: 14 amino acids. Germline V CDR1 and CDR2: MNHEY, SMNVEV (reference sequence). This CDR3 is CASSIHQGANEQFF. The CDR3 DNA reads as TGTGCCAGCAGTATACATCAGGGGGCCAATGAGCAGTTCTTC.

This clonotype came up many times. The CDR3 DNA reads as TGTGCCATCTCCGCCACCCAAGGTTACGAGCAGTACTTC. Translation gives CAISATQGYEQYF. The genes are TRBV10-3 and TRBJ2-7; no clear D gene. The V and J ends lost 8 bases and 4 bases respectively, with 15 bases between them. The CDR3 covers 13 residues. Per germline, CDR1 ENHRY and CDR2 SYGVKD.

In this sample, this clonotype turned up many times. The chain recombines TRBV5-1 with TRBJ2-3, with D perhaps matching TRBD2 (6 bases). This CDR3 is built from 15 residues. V was pared by 2 bases and J by 1 base, with 11 bases between. Per germline, CDR1 SGHRS and CDR2 YFSETQ. CDR3 DNA: TGCGCCAGCAGCTTCCAGGGAGGCGGCACAGATACGCAGTATTTT. Residues: CASSFQGGGTDTQYF.

This chain joins TRBV7-2 and TRBJ2-3, with D possibly called TRBD1 or TRBD2 (5 bases each). V dropped 0 bases and J dropped 6 bases, with 13 bases sitting between them. The CDR3 extends over 15 amino acids. CDR1 SGHTA and CDR2 FQGNSA come from the germline V gene. CDR3 nucleotides: TGTGCCAGCAGCTTAGCCGGGACCCGCGCGGATACGCAGTATTTT. Protein sequence: CASSLAGTRADTQYF.

The rearrangement uses TRBV7-8 and TRBJ2-7, with D possibly being TRBD2 (6 bases). The CDR3 consists of 14 residues. V lost 1 base to trimming and J lost 2 bases, with 9 bases between them. CDR1 and CDR2 from the germline V gene are SGHVS and FQNEAQ. The CDR3 protein is CASSLGDSAYEQYF. The CDR3 DNA follows: TGTGCCAGCAGCTTAGGGGACTCAGCCTACGAGCAGTACTTC.

This sequence joins TRBV5-1 and TRBJ2-7, with D unclear. This CDR3 is 15 amino acids long. Trimming took off 0 bases at V and 4 bases at J, with 14 bases between the two ends. Germline CDR1 reads SGHRS; CDR2 reads YFSETQ. This CDR3 is CASSLAGMGTYEQYF. The CDR3 nucleotides read TGCGCCAGCAGCTTGGCCGGAATGGGAACGTACGAGCAGTACTTC.

Many counts were recorded for this clonotype. The chain recombines TRBV20-1 with TRBJ1-6, with D possibly being TRBD1 (6 bases). The CDR3 runs to 14 residues. V lost 2 bases and J 10 bases, leaving 15 bases between the germline ends. Germline values: CDR1 DFQATT, CDR2 SNEGSKA (reference sequence). The CDR3, as DNA: TGCAGTGCTAGAACTAACCGGGACATCTCACCCCTCCACTTT. It yields the protein CSARTNRDISPLHF.